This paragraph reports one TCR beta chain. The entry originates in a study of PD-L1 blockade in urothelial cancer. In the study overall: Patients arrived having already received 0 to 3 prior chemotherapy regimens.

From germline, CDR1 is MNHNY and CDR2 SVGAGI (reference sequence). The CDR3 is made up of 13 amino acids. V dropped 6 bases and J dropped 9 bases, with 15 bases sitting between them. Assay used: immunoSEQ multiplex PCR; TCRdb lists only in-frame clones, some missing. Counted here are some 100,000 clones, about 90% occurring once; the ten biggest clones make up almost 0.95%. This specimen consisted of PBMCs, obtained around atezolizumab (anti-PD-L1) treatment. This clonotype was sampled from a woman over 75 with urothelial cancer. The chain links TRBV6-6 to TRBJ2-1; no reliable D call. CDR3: CASSLPSSFEQFF. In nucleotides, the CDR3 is TGTGCCAGCAGCCTTCCTTCTAGTTTTGAGCAGTTCTTC.